This record looks at one T cell receptor beta chain sequence and its context. The antigen remains undetermined. These data are taken from a study of cytomegalovirus exposure and HLA in healthy donors. Study outcomes and limitations: Researchers reported in a later analysis that common viral pathogens appeared linked to several top clusters. Previously analyzed data showed that most TCR beta V segments were productive at a frequency of about 90% or about 30%.

Donors were ostensibly healthy at sampling, although undocumented immune exposures were probable. PCR involved 60 Vbeta and 13 Jbeta primers. Source study methods: In a later analysis, some 11 million of approximately 86 million unique beta chains occurred in at least two donors. Clones were read by immunoSEQ multiplex PCR, and TCRdb kept only the in-frame ones, dropping some. For V, J and clone size, that table is used; D and trimming come from the DNA. The table includes 35,000 to 45,000 clones, less than 75% detected once. J gave up 8 bases and V 3 bases, and 8 bases lay outside the gene matches. CDR1 is GTSNPN and CDR2 is SVGIG in the germline V gene (reference sequence). The CDR3 totals 15 residues.

Sequenced material: PBMCs. The TCR originated in a man aged 60 to 75 in good health and CMV-seropositive. The V call is TRBV30, the J call TRBJ2-1; 12 bases match TRBD2. This CDR3 is CAWSYRLAGEDEQFF. CDR3 sequence (DNA): TGTGCCTGGAGCTACAGACTAGCGGGAGAGGATGAGCAGTTCTTC.